This T cell receptor (beta chain) is from a study of vaccination effects on CD4 cells after COVID-19. Viral peptide pools were used in the ViraFEST assay to expand antigen-specific CD4+ T cells, and sequencing came afterward. At the end of over 8 days of culture, CD4+ T cells were isolated. Each participant was administered two doses of either the BNT162b2 or the mRNA-1273 vaccine. The authors exchanged half the medium for IL-2 medium on days 3 and 7. TCRdb keeps only in-frame clones here, not all; method: immunoSEQ multiplex PCR. The sample includes 75,000 to 100,000 clones, around 77% of them seen just once. Concerning this clone itself: Its specificity is unknown.

Germline V gene lookup returns CDR1 LNHDA and CDR2 SQIVND (reference sequence). The CDR3 totals 13 residues. Trimming pared 8 bases from V and 1 base from J, leaving 8 bases between. The sequence came from a human donor who received a COVID-19 vaccine. The rearrangement links TRBV19 to TRBJ2-2; D is unresolved. The specimen comprised CD4+ T cells from PBMCs cultured with HCoV-OC43 spike peptides, sampled after COVID-19 vaccination. The subset: HCoV-OC43 spike overlapping peptide pool stimulation. CDR3 nucleotides: TGTGCCAGTCATAGGTTGAACACCGGGGAGCTGTTTTTT. Translated, it gives CASHRLNTGELFF.